The 32 T cell receptor beta chains listed next were all sequenced from one sample in a study of cytomegalovirus exposure and HLA in healthy donors. PCR amplification relied on 60 Vbeta primers (plus 13 Jbeta primers). Repertoires were generated with immunoSEQ multiplex PCR, while TCRdb's copy carries only in-frame clones and drops some. Of about 77,000 clones detected, approximately 78% appear once; the ten largest clones hold 3% to 3.5%. Input material: PBMCs. The receptor source for this set is a middle-aged man in good health and CMV-seronegative.

This chain uses TRBV5-6 with TRBJ2-7; 7 positions agree with TRBD1. The V gene's germline CDR1 is SGHDT and CDR2 YYEEEE. This CDR3 region has 14 residues. After removal of 4 bases from V and 2 bases from J, the junction contained 6 bases not matched to a gene. For the CDR3, the DNA is TGTGCCAGCAGCAACAGGGGACGAACCTACGAGCAGTACTTC. This encodes CASSNRGRTYEQYF.

The V gene is TRBV27, the J gene TRBJ2-7; 9 bases map to TRBD1. Germline CDR1 and CDR2: MNHEY and SMNVEV (reference sequence). The CDR3 sequence is 15 residues long. After removal of 3 bases from V and 3 bases from J, the junction contained 6 bases not matched to a gene. In DNA form, the CDR3 reads TGTGCCAGCAGTTTGAGGGACAGGGCCAACTACGAGCAGTACTTC. This codes for CASSLRDRANYEQYF.

Comments on this clone: Mismatch with germline at one junction end may stem from a read error. The rearrangement uses TRBV6-5 and TRBJ1-2; TRBD1 is a possible D gene (5 bases). Germline V gene sequence: CDR1 MNHEY, CDR2 SVGAGI. The length of the CDR3 is 14 residues. The chain's CDR3 is CASRIGGYGYGYPF. CDR3 nucleotide sequence: TGTGCCAGCAGAATTGGGGGGTACGGCTATGGCTACCCCTTC.

The chain combines TRBV4-2 with TRBJ2-6; D is perhaps TRBD2 (5 bases). V was pared by 4 bases and J by 4 bases, with 11 bases between. CDR3 length equals 15 residues. Germline V gene lookup returns CDR1 LGHNA and CDR2 YNFKEQ. In DNA form, the CDR3 reads TGTGCCAGCAGCCCCGGGGTTGACGGGGCCAACGTCCTGACTTTC. Translating it yields CASSPGVDGANVLTF.

V is TRBV28 and J is TRBJ1-5; D unresolved. Germline lookup yields CDR1 MDHEN and CDR2 SYDVKM. Trimming took 7 bases from V and 3 from J, leaving 4 bases between them. This CDR3 has 11 amino acids. The CDR3 DNA reads TGTGCCAGCACGTCCAATCAGCCCCAGCATTTT. Translation gives CASTSNQPQHF.

The chain couples TRBV7-8 to TRBJ2-2; D is possibly TRBD2 (6 bases). V was pared by 5 bases and J by 1 base, with 11 bases between. Per germline, CDR1 SGHVS and CDR2 FQNEAQ. CDR3 length: 15 residues. The CDR3 bases are TGTGCCAGCAGCCCACGGGGGATGAACACCGGGGAGCTGTTTTTT. Its protein product is CASSPRGMNTGELFF.

The rearrangement links TRBV5-1 to TRBJ1-2, with 12 bases lining up with TRBD1. V trimming: 4 bases; J trimming: 4 bases; junction bases outside the gene matches: 5. In germline, CDR1 is SGHRS, CDR2 YFSETQ. This CDR3 comprises 15 residues. CDR3 loop: CASSLGTGGVYGYTF. The CDR3 bases are TGCGCCAGCAGCCTAGGGACAGGGGGCGTCTATGGCTACACCTTC.

This clone was observed a few times. V is TRBV30 and J is TRBJ2-5, with unresolved D. Germline CDR1 GTSNPN, CDR2 SVGIG (reference sequence). With 2 bases removed from V and 7 bases from J, the gap between germline ends came to 8 bases. This CDR3 is 11 amino acids long. The CDR3 loop reads CAWSSLRTQYF. CDR3 in DNA: TGTGCCTGGAGTAGCCTTAGGACCCAGTACTTC.

J is TRBJ2-3 and V is TRBV28, with D unclear. The germline CDR1 and CDR2 sequences are MDHEN and SYDVKM. The V end was cut by 7 bases, the J end by 4 bases, with 6 bases between. CDR3 size: 11 residues. The CDR3 reads CASIRADTQYF. CDR3 DNA: TGTGCCAGCATACGGGCAGATACGCAGTATTTT.

Of note for this clone: The sample has other DNA sequences that encode this CDR3 too. The V call is TRBV6-1, the J call TRBJ1-2; 8 nucleotides align to TRBD1. The CDR3 extends over 14 amino acids. CDR1 is MNHNS, CDR2 SASEGT, per germline. J lost 8 bases, V lost 8 bases, and 13 bases had no gene match. CDR3 nucleotides: TGTGCCAGCTTGCTTGGACAGGGCTTGGGAGGCTACACCTTC. Amino acids: CASLLGQGLGGYTF.

The chain uses TRBV30 and TRBJ2-2; TRBD1 aligns across 12 bases. The V segment lost 2 bases and the J segment 3 bases; nucleotides outside the gene matches: 7. The germline gives CDR1 GTSNPN, CDR2 SVGIG (reference sequence). This CDR3 contains 17 residues. For the CDR3, the DNA is TGTGCCTGGAGTCCGGGACAGGGGGCTAGGGACACCGGGGAGCTGTTTTTT. Its translation is CAWSPGQGARDTGELFF.

This clone was recorded once. The rearrangement links TRBV9 to TRBJ1-2; TRBD1 aligns across 7 bases. Unmatched junction bases numbered 10, after V lost 5 bases and J lost 0 bases. This CDR3 is 16 amino acids long. Germline CDR1 and CDR2: SGDLS and YYNGEE. The CDR3 nucleotides are TGTGCCAGCAGAGATCACGGGACAGCCGCTAACTATGGCTACACCTTC. Translation: CASRDHGTAANYGYTF.

The chain recombines TRBV10-3 with TRBJ2-5; the match to TRBD2 covers 11 bases. V shed 4 bases and J 1 base; nucleotides not matched to a gene: 17. This CDR3 comprises 20 residues. Per germline, CDR1 ENHRY and CDR2 SYGVKD. CDR3 coding DNA: TGTGCCATCAGTGGCCCTGAGTCCTCTAGCGGGGGGCCCCTCCAAGAGACCCAGTACTTC. Residues: CAISGPESSSGGPLQETQYF.

The J gene is TRBJ1-1, the V gene TRBV27; no reliable D call. The V gene lost 5 bases and the J gene lost 3 bases, with 16 bases spanning the gap. CDR1 is MNHEY, CDR2 SMNVEV, per germline (reference sequence). This CDR3 contains 15 residues. DNA for the CDR3: TGTGCCAGCAGTCTGACGACGCGGAGGCACACTGAAGCTTTCTTT. This encodes CASSLTTRRHTEAFF.

The chain has TRBV4-2 and TRBJ1-5; 7 nucleotides line up with TRBD1. Germline V gene sequence: CDR1 LGHNA, CDR2 YNFKEQ. The trim removed 1 base at V and 2 bases at J, leaving 5 bases unmatched. The CDR3 has 16 amino acids. The CDR3: CASSQVEGARNQPQHF. In nucleotides, the CDR3 is TGTGCCAGCAGCCAAGTGGAGGGGGCTCGCAATCAGCCCCAGCATTTT.

The chain carries TRBV6-5 and TRBJ1-1; D is ambiguous. This CDR3 is 12 amino acids long. Trimming left V 7 bases short and J 4 bases short, with 10 bases between. Germline loops: CDR1 MNHEY, CDR2 SVGAGI. CDR3 region: CASKAGFTEAFF. CDR3 DNA sequence: TGTGCCAGCAAGGCAGGATTCACTGAAGCTTTCTTT.

The chain combines TRBV5-1 with TRBJ2-3, with D maybe TRBD2 (7 bases). Looked up from germline, CDR1 is SGHRS and CDR2 is YFSETQ. The CDR3 sequence is 13 residues long. V was pared by 6 bases and J by 5 bases, with 13 bases between. Here the CDR3 DNA reads TGCGCCAGCACATGGGGGGGCCGAGATACGCAGTATTTT. The encoded protein is CASTWGGRDTQYF.

The rearrangement links TRBV25-1 to TRBJ1-1; D remains ambiguous. The CDR3 is 12 residues long. The V and J ends lost 4 bases and 1 base respectively, with 4 bases between them. Germline-derived CDR1 and CDR2 are MGHDK and SYGVNS. The CDR3 region is CASSAQNTEAFF. CDR3 nucleotide sequence: TGTGCCAGCAGTGCCCAGAACACTGAAGCTTTCTTT.

The table lists this clone with a count of one. The chain employs TRBV6-5 and TRBJ2-3; D is perhaps TRBD1 (5 bases). Germline values: CDR1 MNHEY, CDR2 SVGAGI. V dropped 6 bases and J dropped 6 bases, with 7 bases sitting between them. The CDR3 length is 11 residues. CDR3 nucleotide sequence: TGTGCCAGCAGCAACAGGGATACGCAGTATTTT. Translation gives CASSNRDTQYF.

V and J are TRBV7-2 and TRBJ2-1; a possible D gene is TRBD2 (5 bases). Trimming shortened V by 5 bases and J by 0 bases, and 8 bases separated the two germline ends. CDR3 length equals 14 residues. CDR1 and CDR2 from the germline V gene are SGHTA and FQGNSA. DNA for the CDR3: TGTGCCAGCAGCCCAACTAGCTCCTACAATGAGCAGTTCTTC. It codes for CASSPTSSYNEQFF.

The V and J genes are TRBV11-2 and TRBJ2-1, with TRBD2 as a possible D gene (5 bases). The CDR3 spans 15 residues. Per germline, CDR1 SGHAT and CDR2 FQNNGV. Trimming pared 5 bases from V and 1 base from J, leaving 12 bases between. The CDR3, as DNA: TGTGCCAGCAGCGCGCGAGAGGGATCCTACAATGAGCAGTTCTTC. It encodes CASSAREGSYNEQFF.

The gene calls are TRBV4-1 and TRBJ2-5, with unresolved D. The CDR3 contains 16 residues. Trimming shortened V by 1 base and J by 5 bases, and 17 bases separated the two germline ends. In germline, CDR1 is MGHRA, CDR2 YSYEKL. CDR3: CASSQVNLGFPETQYF. CDR3 in DNA: TGCGCCAGCAGCCAAGTAAATCTAGGATTTCCGGAGACCCAGTACTTC.

The V and J genes are TRBV7-9 and TRBJ1-5; 10 bases map to TRBD1. The CDR3 sequence is 15 residues long. J lost 6 bases, V lost 4 bases, and 6 bases had no gene match. The germline V gene has CDR1 SEHNR and CDR2 FQNEAQ (reference sequence). The CDR3 protein is CASSYGTGESQPQHF. For the CDR3, the DNA is TGTGCCAGCAGCTACGGGACAGGGGAGAGTCAGCCCCAGCATTTT.

This chain joins TRBV12-1 and TRBJ1-2; TRBD1, as called in the table, went unchecked against the DNA. TRBV12-1 is listed as a pseudogene. The CDR3 totals 13 residues. The CDR3 reads CASSLTGGYGYTF. In DNA form, the CDR3 reads TGTGCCAGCAGCTTGACAGGGGGCTATGGCTACACCTTC.

This clone was detected only a few times. J is TRBJ1-3 and V is TRBV6-5; 8 bases map to TRBD1. From germline, CDR1 is MNHEY and CDR2 SVGAGI. This CDR3 spans 15 amino acids. Trimming cost V 2 bases and J 2 bases; bases outside gene matches: 2. CDR3 DNA: TGTGCCAGCAGTTACGAGACAGGGGCTGGAAACACCATATATTTT. Protein product: CASSYETGAGNTIYF.

The rearrangement joins TRBV29-1 to TRBJ2-2; the D is unclear. CDR1 and CDR2 (germline): SQVTM, ANQGSEA. This CDR3 has 11 amino acids. V was trimmed by 3 bases and J by 4 bases, leaving 3 bases between them. DNA of the CDR3: TGCAGCGTTGATCGCACCGGGGAGCTGTTTTTT. It is translated as CSVDRTGELFF.

The chain couples TRBV5-6 to TRBJ1-5; 7 nucleotides align to TRBD1. The germline CDR1 and CDR2 sequences are SGHDT and YYEEEE. The CDR3 sequence is 18 residues long. J was trimmed by 6 bases and V by 3 bases; bases with no gene match: 18. As DNA, the CDR3 is TGTGCCAGCAGCTGGAGACAGGGCAAAGGTTCCGAAGGTCAGCCCCAGCATTTT. This sequence encodes CASSWRQGKGSEGQPQHF.

A remark on this clone: Its ends do not fully match the called genes, so a read error is possible. This sample also contains other DNA sequences that code for the same CDR3. J is TRBJ1-1 and V is TRBV27; unclear D gene. The germline CDR1 and CDR2 sequences are MNHEY and SMNVEV (reference sequence). The CDR3 runs to 14 residues. The CDR3 sequence is CASSLSAGNAEAFF. CDR3 sequence (DNA): TGTGCCAGCAGTTTATCTGCCGGGAACGCTGAAGCTTTCTTT.

The rearrangement uses TRBV11-1 and TRBJ1-6; 7 nucleotides agree with TRBD1. J was trimmed by 7 bases and V by 6 bases; bases with no gene match: 3. The germline V gene encodes CDR1 SGHAT and CDR2 FQDESV (reference sequence). The CDR3 sequence is 13 residues long. The CDR3 bases are TGTGCCAGCAGGCTACAGGGGAATTCACCCCTCCACTTT. This translates into CASRLQGNSPLHF.

This clone was picked up a small number of times. The V and J genes are TRBV7-3 and TRBJ2-3; tentative D call: TRBD1 (6 bases). Between the trimmed V and J ends, which lost 0 bases and 3 bases, there was a span of 13 bases. Germline loops: CDR1 SGHTA, CDR2 FQGTGA. The CDR3 is 16 amino acids. CDR3 coding DNA: TGTGCCAGCAGCTTAACGGGACATCCGAGAACAGATACGCAGTATTTT. Translation: CASSLTGHPRTDTQYF.

About this clone: Compared with germline, one end of the junction differs, possibly owing to a read error. This sample also contains other DNA sequences that code for the same CDR3. The chain uses TRBV30 and TRBJ2-4; the match to TRBD1 covers 11 bases. Germline CDR1 and CDR2: GTSNPN and SVGIG (reference sequence). This CDR3 is built from 17 residues. CDR3: CAWSSGQGVTAKNIQYF. The DNA for the CDR3 is TGTGCCTGGAGTTCGGGACAGGGGGTAACAGCCAAGAACATTCAGTACTTC.

J is TRBJ1-4 and V is TRBV5-1; 7 bases align to TRBD1. This CDR3 is 15 amino acids long. Germline V gives CDR1 SGHRS, CDR2 YFSETQ. The V gene end was trimmed by 2 bases and the J gene end by 5 bases; junction bases not matched to a gene: 6. CDR3 DNA sequence: TGCGCCAGCAGCTTTGGGACAGCCGGAAATGAAAAACTGTTTTTT. As protein: CASSFGTAGNEKLFF.